This is a list of T cell receptor beta chains from one sample in a study of CD4 T cells in relation to SARS-CoV-2 and coronaviruses. Data came from immunoSEQ multiplex PCR; TCRdb stores just in-frame clones and leaves some out. The sample lists tens of thousands of clones, 75% to 90% occurring once. The specimen sequenced was memory CD4+ T cells from PBMCs. These receptors all come from a human donor in good health. CDR3s include the opening cysteine and the closing phenylalanine or tryptophan. The D gene is left open where the match is weak. Clone size is given for some rows only: seen once, a few or many times, or a class if the clone is expanded.

clone_size d_call j_call v_call cdr3_aa cdr3_nt
NA TRBD1 TRBJ2-1 TRBV10-1 CASSEYRGQGNEQFF TGCGCCAGCAGTGAATATAGGGGGCAGGGCAATGAGCAGTTCTTC
NA NA TRBJ1-3 TRBV28 CATRSGAAGNTIYF TGTGCCACCCGAAGTGGGGCGGCTGGAAACACCATATATTTT
few NA TRBJ1-2 TRBV20-1 CSAISGYGYTF TGCAGTGCTATATCGGGATACGGCTACACCTTC
once TRBD2 TRBJ2-1 TRBV5-1 CASSSRLAGGNNNEQFF TGCGCCAGCAGCTCCCGACTAGCGGGAGGTAATAACAATGAGCAGTTCTTC
NA TRBD2 TRBJ2-5 TRBV11-2 CASSAGVGETQYF TGTGCCAGCTCCGCGGGGGTGGGGGAGACCCAGTACTTC
NA NA TRBJ1-5 TRBV6-5 CASSDPSRGQPQHF TGTGCCAGCAGCGACCCAAGCAGGGGTCAGCCCCAGCATTTT
NA TRBD1 TRBJ2-7 TRBV2 CASKDRGGEQYF TGTGCCAGCAAGGACAGGGGTGGCGAGCAGTACTTC
NA NA TRBJ1-5 TRBV28 CASRPRGGLGQPQHF TGTGCCAGCAGGCCCCGCGGGGGGCTGGGACAGCCCCAGCATTTT
NA NA TRBJ2-7 TRBV7-2 CASSSGVGYEQYF TGTGCCAGCAGCTCCGGAGTGGGTTACGAGCAGTACTTC
NA NA TRBJ1-2 TRBV4-2 CASSQDLISSRGGYGYTF TGTGCCAGCAGCCAAGATCTAATTTCGAGCAGGGGAGGCTATGGCTACACCTTC
NA NA TRBJ2-7 TRBV21-1 CASSKSCAWDRLSGRANYEQYF TGTGCCAGCAGCAAATCCTGCGCCTGGGACAGGCTGAGCGGGAGGGCTAACTACGAGCAGTACTTC
NA NA TRBJ2-7 TRBV19 CASSIIWAASYEQYF TGTGCCAGTAGTATAATTTGGGCAGCGTCCTACGAGCAGTACTTC
NA TRBD1 TRBJ1-4 TRBV15 CATSRVRDRGEKLFF TGTGCCACCAGCAGAGTACGGGACAGGGGTGAAAAACTGTTTTTT
once NA TRBJ1-3 TRBV23-1 CASWGDGQLRNTIYF TGCGCCTCCTGGGGGGACGGTCAACTTCGAAACACCATATATTTT
once TRBD2 TRBJ2-3 TRBV7-9 CASSSSGTSGADTQYF TGTGCCAGCAGTTCGTCCGGGACTAGCGGGGCAGATACGCAGTATTTT
NA TRBD1 TRBJ1-2 TRBV27 CASSPYRQGPYGYTF TGTGCCAGCAGTCCCTATCGACAGGGGCCCTATGGCTACACCTTC
NA TRBD2 TRBJ2-1 TRBV27 CASISGAGGYNEQFF TGTGCCAGCATCTCTGGGGCGGGAGGATACAATGAGCAGTTCTTC
once NA TRBJ2-1 TRBV20-1 CSASRQGRLSYNEQFF TGCAGTGCTAGTAGGCAGGGGAGGCTCTCCTACAATGAGCAGTTCTTC
NA NA TRBJ2-7 TRBV4-2 CASSLAGASAYEQYF TGTGCCAGCAGCCTTGCGGGCGCATCAGCCTACGAGCAGTACTTC
NA NA TRBJ2-5 TRBV21-1 CASSKDAGPGETQYF TGTGCCAGCAGCAAAGATGCCGGCCCCGGGGAGACCCAGTACTTC
NA NA TRBJ1-2 TRBV4-1 CASSLGQGNGGYTF TGCGCCAGCAGCCTTGGGCAGGGAAACGGGGGCTACACCTTC
NA TRBD2 TRBJ2-1 TRBV25-1 CASTGTSGRAYNEQFF TGTGCCAGCACCGGAACTAGCGGGAGGGCCTACAATGAGCAGTTCTTC
NA TRBD1 TRBJ2-5 TRBV27 CASSLTGALEETQYF TGTGCCAGCAGTTTGACAGGGGCGTTGGAAGAGACCCAGTACTTC
NA TRBD2 TRBJ2-1 TRBV24-1 CATSAPGSGSYNEQFF TGTGCCACCAGTGCCCCGGGGAGCGGGAGCTACAATGAGCAGTTCTTC
NA NA TRBJ1-6 TRBV2 CASSLGTSSYNSPLHF TGTGCCAGCAGTCTCGGGACGAGTTCCTATAATTCACCCCTCCACTTT
NA TRBD1 TRBJ2-5 TRBV24-1 CATSDRGPWGQETQYF TGTGCCACCAGTGACAGGGGGCCCTGGGGGCAAGAGACCCAGTACTTC
NA NA TRBJ1-1 TRBV28 CASSVSRGGNTEAFF TGTGCCAGCAGTGTCTCGAGAGGGGGAAACACTGAAGCTTTCTTT
NA NA TRBJ2-3 TRBV5-1 CASSSEPSTDTQYF TGCGCCAGCAGCTCGGAACCTAGCACAGATACGCAGTATTTT
NA NA TRBJ1-2 TRBV11-2 CASSPRISGGYTF TGTGCCAGCAGCCCGCGAATTTCGGGTGGCTACACCTTC
NA NA TRBJ1-2 TRBV28 CASSVAGKGYTF TGTGCCAGCAGTGTAGCGGGGAAAGGCTACACCTTC
NA NA TRBJ2-7 TRBV5-8 CASSLRRIKPYEQYF TGTGCCAGCAGCTTACGACGGATCAAGCCCTACGAGCAGTACTTC
NA NA TRBJ2-5 TRBV19 CASSPPGLNQETQYF TGTGCCAGTAGTCCTCCGGGCCTAAACCAAGAGACCCAGTACTTC
NA NA TRBJ2-7 TRBV30 CAWGRGTTYEQYF TGTGCCTGGGGTCGGGGGACGACCTACGAGCAGTACTTC
NA NA TRBJ2-5 TRBV7-2 CACTMKGSVQETQYF TGTGCCTGTACTATGAAGGGGAGTGTCCAAGAGACCCAGTACTTC
NA TRBD2 TRBJ2-1 TRBV6-2/TRBV6-3 CASSRTSGSYNEQFF TGTGCCAGCAGTAGGACTAGCGGCTCCTACAATGAGCAGTTCTTC
once TRBD1 TRBJ1-1 TRBV6-5 CAITDRGKNTEAFF TGTGCCATTACCGACAGGGGCAAGAACACTGAAGCTTTCTTT
NA TRBD2 TRBJ2-3 TRBV24-1 CATSEPTSGRVTDTQYF TGTGCCACCAGTGAGCCGACTAGCGGGAGGGTTACAGATACGCAGTATTTT